This paragraph reports one T cell receptor beta chain. The data are from a study of blood T cell repertoires in COVID-19. Overall study: Acute-phase and convalescent COVID-19 samples originated in the United States, Italy and Spain. From T cells, B-cell-depleted T cells, or PBMCs came the material, which was cDNA or gDNA.

The CDR3 is 15 amino acids. CDR1 is SGDLS and CDR2 is YYNGEE in the germline V gene. Trimming took off 1 base at V and 5 bases at J, with 15 bases between the two ends. Per the original methods: Researchers report that nucleated cell counts were estimated from reference gene primer amplification. Sequencing used immunoSEQ multiplex PCR; TCRdb keeps in-frame clones, though not all of them. V, J and clone size are those of that table, while D and trimming were read from the DNA. The sample has fewer than 300,000 clones; approximately 85% are singletons. Sequencing was carried out using peripheral blood. The genes are TRBV9 and TRBJ2-5, with a possible D match to TRBD1 (5 bases). This clonotype originated in a man in his fifties with active or convalescent COVID-19. CDR3 sequence: CASSVTGILGETQYF. Written as DNA, the CDR3 is TGTGCCAGCAGCGTAACAGGAATTTTAGGGGAGACCCAGTACTTC.